The clone carrying this T cell receptor beta chain was detected ten times or more. What it binds is unknown. Germline CDR1 reads SGHNT; CDR2 reads YYREEE (reference sequence). CDR3 length: 14 amino acids. The junction had 5 bases not matched to a gene; V was cut back by 4 bases and J by 8 bases. Time point in this sample: patch test 1, 2 weeks after DPC sensitization. Treatment in this sample: therapeutic diphenylcyclopropenone sensitization with weekly scalp DPC. TCRdb re-called the RACE reads through MiXCR, storing one row per CDR3 protein. Of roughly 100,000 distinct CDR3 sequences listed, approximately 10% are singletons. The data were taken from a study of human T cells and chemical hapten exposure. Study-wide results and caveats: Unchanged with DPC sensitization were TCRs above 1 in 1000 frequency.

The sequencing here drew on whole blood, taken in connection with sensitization to the hapten diphenylcyclopropenone (DPC). The V and J genes are TRBV5-4 and TRBJ2-1; 11 bases agree with TRBD2. The TCR comes from a middle-aged woman with alopecia areata. Some clones in this sample may be carry-over from other donors' samples. The CDR3 loop is CASSLTSGSYEQFF. The CDR3 coding sequence is TGTGCCAGCAGCCTAACTAGCGGGAGTTATGAGCAGTTCTTC.